This section outlines one T cell receptor beta chain sequence together with its context. Its antigen remains unidentified. The protocol was immunoSEQ multiplex PCR, while the TCRdb copy is restricted to in-frame clones and leaves out a portion. The sample has fewer than 85,000 clones, approximately 87% seen once; the top ten hold roughly 7%. Autoimmune disease history or systemic immunosuppression meant exclusion. This specimen belongs to a study of OX40 agonist ivuxolimab in advanced cancers. Study background: Those enrolled were less than 85% male, with a mean age of around 58 years and ages from about 20 to 80.

Study results and caveats: Among T cells, CD8+ cells averaged more expanded clones than CD4+ cells. In a subset of nonresponders, normalized T-cell clonal expansion was also low.

Material: CD4+ or CD8+ T cells sorted from blood, obtained in a trial of the OX40 agonist ivuxolimab. The receptor was derived from an adult with an advanced solid tumor such as melanoma, head and neck, liver or kidney cancer.

CDR3 protein: CASSIGKRVAIEYNEQFF. The CDR3 DNA sequence: TGTGCCAGTAGTATTGGGAAGAGGGTGGCAATAGAGTACAATGAGCAGTTCTTC. The chain is built from TRBV19 and TRBJ2-1; tentatively, D is TRBD2 (5 bases). The ends were cut back, 3 bases at V and 4 bases at J, with 22 bases in the middle. Germline CDR1 and CDR2: LNHDA and SQIVND (reference sequence). The CDR3 is 18 amino acids.